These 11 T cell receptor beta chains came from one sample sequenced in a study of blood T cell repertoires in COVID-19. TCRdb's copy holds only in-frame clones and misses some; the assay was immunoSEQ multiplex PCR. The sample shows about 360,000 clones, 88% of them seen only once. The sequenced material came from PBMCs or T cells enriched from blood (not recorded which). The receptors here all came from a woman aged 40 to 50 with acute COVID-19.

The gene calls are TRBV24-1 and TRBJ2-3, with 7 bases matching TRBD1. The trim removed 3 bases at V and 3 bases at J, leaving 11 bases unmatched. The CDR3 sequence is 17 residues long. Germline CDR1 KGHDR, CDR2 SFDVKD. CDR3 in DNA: TGTGCCACCAGTGATACCGGACAGGTGGGGTCGACAGATACGCAGTATTTT. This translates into CATSDTGQVGSTDTQYF.

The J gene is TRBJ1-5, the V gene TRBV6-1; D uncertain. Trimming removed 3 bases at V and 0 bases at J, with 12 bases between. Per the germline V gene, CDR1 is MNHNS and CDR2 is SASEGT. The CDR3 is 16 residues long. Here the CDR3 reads CASSEARIYSNQPQHF. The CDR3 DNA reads TGTGCCAGCAGTGAGGCCCGAATTTATAGCAATCAGCCCCAGCATTTT.

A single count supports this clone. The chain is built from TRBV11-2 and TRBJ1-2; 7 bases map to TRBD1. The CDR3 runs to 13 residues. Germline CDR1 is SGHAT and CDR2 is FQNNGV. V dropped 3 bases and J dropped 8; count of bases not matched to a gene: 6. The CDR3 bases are TGTGCCAGCAGCTTTACAGGGGCTGGGGGCTACACCTTC. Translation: CASSFTGAGGYTF.

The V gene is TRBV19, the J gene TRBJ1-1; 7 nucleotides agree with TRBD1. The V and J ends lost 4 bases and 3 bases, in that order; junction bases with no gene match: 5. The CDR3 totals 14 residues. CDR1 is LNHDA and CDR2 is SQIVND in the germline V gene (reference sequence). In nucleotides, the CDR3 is TGTGCCAGTAGTAAGGGGGCGCGAGACACTGAAGCTTTCTTT. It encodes CASSKGARDTEAFF.

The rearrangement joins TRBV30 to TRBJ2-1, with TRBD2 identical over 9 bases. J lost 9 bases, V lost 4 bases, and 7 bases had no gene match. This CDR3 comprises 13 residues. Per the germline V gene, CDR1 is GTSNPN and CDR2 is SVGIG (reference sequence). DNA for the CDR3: TGTGCCTGGATTCCCGGGACTAGCCCTGAGCAGTTCTTC. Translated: CAWIPGTSPEQFF.

The CDR3 is CASSPRPGQETQYF. The CDR3 DNA is TGTGCCAGCAGCCCTAGACCGGGACAAGAGACCCAGTACTTC. The chain links TRBV14 to TRBJ2-5; D may be TRBD2 (5 bases). CDR3 size: 14 residues. V shed 4 bases and J shed 2 bases, with 11 bases lying between them. CDR1 is SGHDN, CDR2 FVKESK, per germline.

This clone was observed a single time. CDR3 sequence reads: CASSLSNSPLHF. The CDR3 coding sequence is TGTGCCAGCAGCTTATCGAATTCACCCCTCCACTTT. This chain connects TRBV7-8 to TRBJ1-6, with no clear D. CDR1 and CDR2 (germline): SGHVS, FQNEAQ. Between the trimmed V and J ends, which lost 2 bases and 7 bases, there was a span of 3 bases. The CDR3 is 12 amino acids. The full variable domain, in which reference TRBV7-8 and TRBJ1-6 provide the parts outside the CDR3, is GAGVSQSPRYKVAKRGQDVALRCDPISGHVSLFWYQQALGQGPEFLTYFQNEAQLDKSGLPSDRFFAERPEGSVSTLKIQRTQQEDSAVYLCASSLSNSPLHFGNGTRLTVT.

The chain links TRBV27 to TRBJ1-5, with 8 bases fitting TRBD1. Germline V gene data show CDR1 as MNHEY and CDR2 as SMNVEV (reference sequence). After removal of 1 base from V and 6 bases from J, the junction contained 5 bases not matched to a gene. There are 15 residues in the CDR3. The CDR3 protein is CASSLLQGAGQPQHF. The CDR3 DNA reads TGTGCCAGCAGTTTATTGCAGGGGGCCGGTCAGCCCCAGCATTTT.

For the CDR3, the DNA is TGTGCCAGCTCACCGGTTTTGGGGGGATACGCTTTCTTT. Translation gives CASSPVLGGYAFF. This chain uses TRBV18 with TRBJ1-1; weak D call: TRBD1 (5 bases). CDR3 length: 13 residues. Trimming pared 3 bases from V and 11 bases from J, leaving 16 bases between. CDR1 and CDR2 from the germline V gene are KGHSH and LQKENI. Drawing the rest from reference TRBV18 and TRBJ1-1, the complete variable domain is NAGVMQNPRHLVRRRGQEARLRCSPMKGHSHVYWYRQLPEEGLKFMVYLQKENIIDESGMPKERFSAEFPKEGPSILRIQQVVRGDSAAYFCASSPVLGGYAFFGQGTRLTVV.

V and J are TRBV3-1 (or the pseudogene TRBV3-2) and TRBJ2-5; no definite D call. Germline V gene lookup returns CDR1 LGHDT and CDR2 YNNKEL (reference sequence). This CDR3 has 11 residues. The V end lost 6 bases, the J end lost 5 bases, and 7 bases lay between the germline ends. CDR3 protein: CASRLGETQYF. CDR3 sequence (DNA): TGTGCCAGCAGACTTGGTGAGACCCAGTACTTC.

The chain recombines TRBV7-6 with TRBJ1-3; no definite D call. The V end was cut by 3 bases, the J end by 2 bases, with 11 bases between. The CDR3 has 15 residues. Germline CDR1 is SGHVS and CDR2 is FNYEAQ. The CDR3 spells CASSFPYSPGNTIYF. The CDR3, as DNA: TGTGCCAGCAGCTTCCCCTACAGCCCTGGAAACACCATATATTTT.